This note documents a single T cell receptor beta chain sequence. Profiled with immunoSEQ multiplex PCR; TCRdb holds only in-frame clones, not every one. The repertoire consists of roughly 430,000 clones, with approximately 90% occurring once and the leading ten covering 1.4%. Per germline, CDR1 SGHVS and CDR2 FQNEAQ. The germline V and J ends were trimmed by 1 base and 2 bases, with 5 bases remaining between them. CDR3 length: 13 residues. The sample comes from a study of blood T cell repertoires in COVID-19. Turning to the study itself: The United States, Italy and Spain supplied acute and convalescent COVID-19 samples. Nucleic acid was either cDNA or gDNA, and it came from T cells, B-cell-depleted T cells, or PBMCs.

Recruits, aged roughly 18 to 95 years, lived in roughly 22 US areas. Within the 2 weeks before study entry, each person in the exposed group met a COVID-19 case. The clonotype was recovered from a woman under 30 who had been exposed to COVID-19. Source material: PBMCs or T cells enriched from blood (not recorded which). The V and J genes are TRBV7-8 and TRBJ2-5; the D is unclear. The CDR3 sequence: CASSLVQQETQYF. CDR3 coding DNA: TGTGCCAGCAGCTTAGTCCAACAAGAGACCCAGTACTTC.